The clone carrying this T cell receptor beta chain was picked up many times. Antigen: not known. These data belong to a study of T cells in Graves' hyperthyroidism and ophthalmopathy. Study overall: Before treatment of any kind, peripheral blood was taken at initial diagnosis.

The CDR3 loop spans 14 amino acids. With 5 bases clipped from V and 2 bases from J, the junction kept 3 bases outside the gene matches. CDR1 is MNHEY, CDR2 SMNVEV, per germline (reference sequence). Researchers barred patients who had uncontrolled infection, other autoimmune disease, pregnancy or lactation. Points from the study as a whole: In the analysis, a 13 V-J model separated ophthalmopathy from stable hyperthyroidism.

TCR beta CDR3 sequences were amplified from RNA transcripts. Carried out on the TCR CDR3, a first-round RT-PCR used the HTBI primer set. Via MiXCR, TCRdb re-called the multiplex PCR reads, giving one row per CDR3 protein. The sample has 500,000 to 700,000 distinct CDR3 sequences; over 15% are singletons. The TCR was taken from a woman between 18 and 30 years old with Graves' hyperthyroidism. The chain combines TRBV27 with TRBJ1-2, with 9 bases lining up with TRBD1. The sequenced sample was blood. The CDR3 bases are TGTGCCAGCAGTGGGACAGGGCCGAACTATGGCTACACCTTC. Translating it yields CASSGTGPNYGYTF.